These T cell receptor beta chains were read from a single sample in a study of shared clonotypes between healthy human individuals. TCRdb's copy holds only in-frame clones and misses some; the assay was immunoSEQ multiplex PCR. The data contain millions of clones, more than 80% of them singletons. The sample was naive CD4+ T cells sorted from blood. These receptors came from a man aged 18 to 29 in good health. Both conserved end residues are part of each CDR3. D genes are given only for firm matches. The size entry is marked missing in some rows and otherwise reads once, few, many or a size class.

d_call: NA
j_call: TRBJ2-3
v_call: TRBV2
clone_size: NA
cdr3_aa: CASSEQGFTDTQYF
cdr3_nt: TGTGCCAGCAGTGAACAGGGTTTTACAGATACGCAGTATTTT

d_call: TRBD1
j_call: TRBJ2-7
v_call: TRBV6-5
clone_size: NA
cdr3_aa: CASSYGGRGTYEQYF
cdr3_nt: TGTGCCAGCAGTTACGGGGGCAGGGGGACCTACGAGCAGTACTTC

d_call: NA
j_call: TRBJ2-5
v_call: TRBV9
clone_size: NA
cdr3_aa: CASSAAGGRGETQYF
cdr3_nt: TGTGCCAGCAGCGCCGCCGGGGGGCGGGGAGAGACCCAGTACTTC

d_call: NA
j_call: TRBJ1-2
v_call: TRBV7-2
clone_size: NA
cdr3_aa: CASSLFAGGADYGYTF
cdr3_nt: TGTGCCAGCAGCTTATTTGCGGGTGGGGCCGACTATGGCTACACCTTC

d_call: NA
j_call: TRBJ2-7
v_call: TRBV5-1
clone_size: NA
cdr3_aa: CASSLVGGSSSYEQYF
cdr3_nt: TGCGCCAGCAGCTTGGTGGGGGGATCAAGCTCCTACGAGCAGTACTTC

d_call: NA
j_call: TRBJ1-4
v_call: TRBV6-5
clone_size: NA
cdr3_aa: CASSYSTVNEKLFF
cdr3_nt: TGTGCCAGCAGTTACTCCACAGTTAATGAAAAACTGTTTTTT

d_call: NA
j_call: TRBJ2-2
v_call: TRBV19
clone_size: NA
cdr3_aa: CASSIAGGHGELFF
cdr3_nt: TGTGCCAGTAGTATAGCCGGGGGTCACGGGGAGCTGTTTTTT

d_call: TRBD1
j_call: TRBJ1-1
v_call: TRBV7-8
clone_size: NA
cdr3_aa: CASRYTGGAGTEAFF
cdr3_nt: TGTGCCAGCAGATACACAGGGGGGGCGGGCACTGAAGCTTTCTTT

d_call: TRBD2
j_call: TRBJ2-2
v_call: TRBV5-8
clone_size: NA
cdr3_aa: CASSLVAGANTGELFF
cdr3_nt: TGTGCCAGCAGCTTGGTGGCGGGAGCGAACACCGGGGAGCTGTTTTTT

d_call: TRBD2
j_call: TRBJ2-7
v_call: TRBV2
clone_size: NA
cdr3_aa: CASRGGTSGRAPYEQYF
cdr3_nt: TGTGCCAGCAGGGGAGGGACTAGCGGGAGGGCCCCCTACGAGCAGTACTTC

d_call: NA
j_call: TRBJ1-5
v_call: TRBV6-5
clone_size: NA
cdr3_aa: CASSSLGMSQPQHF
cdr3_nt: TGTGCCAGCAGTTCCCTAGGGATGAGCCAGCCCCAGCATTTT

d_call: NA
j_call: TRBJ2-3
v_call: TRBV5-4
clone_size: NA
cdr3_aa: CASSLATDTQYF
cdr3_nt: TGTGCCAGCAGCTTGGCGACAGATACGCAGTATTTT

d_call: NA
j_call: TRBJ2-5
v_call: TRBV7-2
clone_size: NA
cdr3_aa: CASSRGSGHQETQYF
cdr3_nt: TGTGCCAGCAGCCGGGGTAGCGGTCACCAAGAGACCCAGTACTTC

d_call: NA
j_call: TRBJ2-5
v_call: TRBV5-1
clone_size: NA
cdr3_aa: CASSLGSGETQYF
cdr3_nt: TGCGCCAGCAGCTTAGGAAGTGGAGAGACCCAGTACTTC

d_call: TRBD1
j_call: TRBJ1-3
v_call: TRBV27
clone_size: NA
cdr3_aa: CASRESYGTGSGNTIYF
cdr3_nt: TGTGCCAGCAGAGAATCTTACGGGACAGGGTCCGGAAACACCATATATTTT

d_call: NA
j_call: TRBJ2-7
v_call: TRBV6-5
clone_size: NA
cdr3_aa: CASRGLSPYEQYF
cdr3_nt: TGTGCCAGCAGGGGGCTCAGTCCATACGAGCAGTACTTC

d_call: NA
j_call: TRBJ2-5
v_call: TRBV7-6
clone_size: NA
cdr3_aa: CASSLVGTQYF
cdr3_nt: TGTGCCAGCAGCTTAGTGGGGACCCAGTACTTC

d_call: TRBD2
j_call: TRBJ2-1
v_call: TRBV5-1
clone_size: NA
cdr3_aa: CASSLVGGPGLAGQQFF
cdr3_nt: TGCGCCAGCAGCTTGGTCGGGGGCCCGGGACTAGCGGGACAGCAGTTCTTC

d_call: TRBD1
j_call: TRBJ1-2
v_call: TRBV7-2
clone_size: NA
cdr3_aa: CASSRNRQGAHYGYTF
cdr3_nt: TGTGCCAGCAGCAGAAACCGACAGGGGGCGCACTATGGCTACACCTTC

d_call: TRBD1
j_call: TRBJ2-6
v_call: TRBV5-1
clone_size: NA
cdr3_aa: CASSSQGSGANVLTF
cdr3_nt: TGCGCCAGCAGCTCACAGGGGTCTGGGGCCAACGTCCTGACTTTC

d_call: NA
j_call: TRBJ2-7
v_call: TRBV6-1
clone_size: NA
cdr3_aa: CASRVSGPYEQYF
cdr3_nt: TGTGCCAGCAGGGTAAGCGGTCCCTACGAGCAGTACTTC

d_call: NA
j_call: TRBJ2-5
v_call: TRBV29-1
clone_size: NA
cdr3_aa: CSVEPGGGTTQYF
cdr3_nt: TGCAGCGTTGAACCCGGGGGTGGAACGACCCAGTACTTC

d_call: NA
j_call: TRBJ2-5
v_call: TRBV7-2
clone_size: NA
cdr3_aa: CASSPRVGVYETQYF
cdr3_nt: TGTGCCAGCAGTCCCAGGGTGGGAGTGTATGAGACCCAGTACTTC

d_call: NA
j_call: TRBJ1-1
v_call: TRBV29-1
clone_size: few
cdr3_aa: CSVERPTGNTEAFF
cdr3_nt: TGCAGCGTTGAGAGACCGACAGGTAACACTGAAGCTTTCTTT

d_call: TRBD1
j_call: TRBJ1-2
v_call: TRBV2
clone_size: few
cdr3_aa: CASSEVGRGRGYTF
cdr3_nt: TGTGCCAGCAGTGAAGTGGGCAGGGGGCGCGGCTACACCTTC

d_call: TRBD2
j_call: TRBJ2-3
v_call: TRBV6-5
clone_size: NA
cdr3_aa: CASSQSGGAVGTQYF
cdr3_nt: TGTGCCAGCAGTCAAAGCGGGGGGGCCGTAGGTACGCAGTATTTT

d_call: NA
j_call: TRBJ1-2
v_call: TRBV7-2
clone_size: once
cdr3_aa: CASSFRQDGYGYTF
cdr3_nt: TGTGCCAGCAGCTTCCGACAGGACGGCTATGGCTACACCTTC

d_call: NA
j_call: TRBJ1-3
v_call: TRBV18
clone_size: NA
cdr3_aa: CASSPQSGNTIYF
cdr3_nt: TGTGCCAGCTCACCTCAATCTGGAAACACCATATATTTT

d_call: NA
j_call: TRBJ1-1
v_call: TRBV5-1
clone_size: NA
cdr3_aa: CASRVRLGTGTEAFF
cdr3_nt: TGCGCCAGCAGAGTCCGGCTCGGAACCGGCACTGAAGCTTTCTTT

d_call: TRBD1
j_call: TRBJ1-2
v_call: TRBV6-5
clone_size: NA
cdr3_aa: CASSYRTGGSNYGYTF
cdr3_nt: TGTGCCAGCAGTTATCGGACAGGGGGCTCTAACTATGGCTACACCTTC

d_call: NA
j_call: TRBJ2-7
v_call: TRBV18
clone_size: NA
cdr3_aa: CASSASSGVSYEQYF
cdr3_nt: TGTGCCAGCTCAGCCAGCTCAGGGGTGAGCTACGAGCAGTACTTC

d_call: TRBD1
j_call: TRBJ1-2
v_call: TRBV7-6
clone_size: NA
cdr3_aa: CASSLGGDRANYGYTF
cdr3_nt: TGTGCCAGCAGCTTAGGCGGGGACAGGGCCAACTATGGCTACACCTTC

d_call: NA
j_call: TRBJ2-2
v_call: TRBV7-2
clone_size: NA
cdr3_aa: CASSLRPRAGELFF
cdr3_nt: TGTGCCAGCAGCTTACGTCCTCGGGCCGGGGAGCTGTTTTTT

d_call: NA
j_call: TRBJ1-2
v_call: TRBV21-1
clone_size: NA
cdr3_aa: CASSKNGTEDTNYGYTF
cdr3_nt: TGTGCCAGCAGCAAAAACGGGACAGAAGATACTAACTATGGCTACACCTTC

d_call: TRBD2
j_call: TRBJ2-3
v_call: TRBV4-2
clone_size: NA
cdr3_aa: CASSQRGLASPGGQYF
cdr3_nt: TGTGCCAGCAGCCAACGAGGACTAGCCTCCCCTGGAGGGCAGTATTTT

d_call: NA
j_call: TRBJ2-5
v_call: TRBV5-4
clone_size: NA
cdr3_aa: CASSLDRGGGLETQYF
cdr3_nt: TGTGCCAGCAGCTTGGATCGTGGGGGGGGCTTGGAGACCCAGTACTTC

d_call: NA
j_call: TRBJ2-5
v_call: TRBV10-3
clone_size: NA
cdr3_aa: CAISEFGEQYF
cdr3_nt: TGTGCCATCAGTGAGTTTGGGGAACAGTACTTC

d_call: NA
j_call: TRBJ2-7
v_call: TRBV5-4
clone_size: NA
cdr3_aa: CASSLLIGGTLNEQYF
cdr3_nt: TGTGCCAGCAGCTTGTTGATAGGGGGTACGTTGAACGAGCAGTACTTC

d_call: TRBD2
j_call: TRBJ2-3
v_call: TRBV7-2
clone_size: NA
cdr3_aa: CASSLAPPGLAGGTDTQYF
cdr3_nt: TGTGCCAGCAGCTTAGCTCCGCCGGGACTAGCGGGAGGGACAGATACGCAGTATTTT

d_call: NA
j_call: TRBJ1-1
v_call: TRBV5-1
clone_size: NA
cdr3_aa: CASSLVARTSEAFF
cdr3_nt: TGCGCCAGCAGCTTGGTGGCCAGGACGTCTGAAGCTTTCTTT

d_call: TRBD2
j_call: TRBJ2-7
v_call: TRBV19
clone_size: NA
cdr3_aa: CASSTQRGSSYEQYF
cdr3_nt: TGTGCCAGTAGTACACAGCGGGGGTCCTCCTACGAGCAGTACTTC

d_call: NA
j_call: TRBJ2-7
v_call: TRBV30
clone_size: NA
cdr3_aa: CAWSVRSGLYSYEQYF
cdr3_nt: TGTGCCTGGAGTGTACGGTCGGGCCTCTACTCCTACGAGCAGTACTTC

d_call: NA
j_call: TRBJ1-5
v_call: TRBV7-8
clone_size: NA
cdr3_aa: CASSLALGGVGQPQHF
cdr3_nt: TGTGCCAGCAGCTTAGCTCTAGGGGGGGTCGGTCAGCCCCAGCATTTT

d_call: NA
j_call: TRBJ1-1
v_call: TRBV6-5
clone_size: NA
cdr3_aa: CASTQYTEAFF
cdr3_nt: TGTGCCAGCACCCAATACACTGAAGCTTTCTTT

d_call: TRBD1
j_call: TRBJ2-7
v_call: TRBV30
clone_size: NA
cdr3_aa: CAWSGDRVGSYEQYF
cdr3_nt: TGTGCCTGGAGTGGGGACAGGGTGGGTTCCTACGAGCAGTACTTC

d_call: TRBD1
j_call: TRBJ2-2
v_call: TRBV5-1
clone_size: NA
cdr3_aa: CASSYRDRGHGELFF
cdr3_nt: TGCGCCAGCAGCTACCGGGACAGGGGACACGGGGAGCTGTTTTTT